Presented here are 29 T cell receptor beta chains from one specimen sequenced in a study of shared clonotypes between healthy human individuals. The table came from immunoSEQ multiplex PCR; TCRdb's copy has only in-frame clones and leaves some out. There are 500,000 or so clones in the sample; around 95% occur only once, and about 0.067% lies in the top ten. What was sequenced was naive CD4+ T cells sorted from blood. Subset of the sample: CD45RA+ positively selected. Every receptor here comes from a woman aged 30 to 39 in good health.

The chain joins TRBV28 to TRBJ2-1; the D gene could be TRBD1 or TRBD2 (5 bases each). Germline V gene lookup returns CDR1 MDHEN and CDR2 SYDVKM. The germline V and J ends were trimmed by 3 bases and 6 bases, with 18 bases remaining between them. The CDR3 totals 16 residues. CDR3 sequence (DNA): TGTGCCAGCAGTTTCCCCCCCGCGGTAGGGACCAATGAGCAGTTCTTC. It specifies CASSFPPAVGTNEQFF.

The chain is built from TRBV7-9 and TRBJ1-1, with 9 bases lining up with TRBD1. Germline trimming cut 5 bases from V and 3 bases from J; bases unmatched to any gene: 4. Germline values: CDR1 SEHNR, CDR2 FQNEAQ (reference sequence). This CDR3 comprises 14 residues. In nucleotides, the CDR3 is TGTGCCAGCAGCCTCCGGGACAGGGACACTGAAGCTTTCTTT. It yields the protein CASSLRDRDTEAFF.

The gene calls are TRBV28 and TRBJ2-7; no definite D call. There are 16 residues in the CDR3. With 2 bases removed from V and 0 bases from J, the gap between germline ends came to 14 bases. CDR1 and CDR2 from the germline V gene are MDHEN and SYDVKM. CDR3 sequence reads: CASSLRSFSSSYEQYF. The CDR3 DNA reads as TGTGCCAGCAGTTTACGTAGTTTTTCAAGCTCCTACGAGCAGTACTTC.

This rearrangement joins TRBV7-6 to TRBJ2-5; TRBD2 matches 7 bases. The J call may be wrong; the DNA end is better matched by TRBJ2-7. The CDR3 extends over 15 amino acids. The germline gives CDR1 SGHVS, CDR2 FNYEAQ. In DNA, the CDR3 is TGTGCCAGCAGCTTAGAAGCGGGAAGCTCCTACGAGCAGTACTTC. It specifies CASSLEAGSSYEQYF.

The V call is TRBV4-1, the J call TRBJ1-1, with a weak D call TRBD1 (5 bases). The V and J ends lost 5 bases and 3 bases respectively, with 16 bases between them. CDR1 is MGHRA and CDR2 is YSYEKL in the germline V gene. This CDR3 is built from 15 residues. The CDR3 spells CASSGRQRAYTEAFF. CDR3 DNA sequence: TGCGCCAGCAGCGGAAGACAGAGGGCGTACACTGAAGCTTTCTTT.

The gene calls are TRBV10-3 and TRBJ2-3; TRBD2 matches 15 bases. With V trimmed by 5 bases and J by 6 bases, 15 bases remained unmatched. CDR3 length: 19 amino acids. Germline CDR1 is ENHRY and CDR2 is SYGVKD. CDR3 sequence: CAISRGSGLAGGPQDTQYF. DNA for the CDR3: TGTGCCATCAGTCGGGGTTCAGGACTAGCGGGAGGGCCACAGGATACGCAGTATTTT.

In DNA form, the CDR3 reads TGTGCCAGTAGGGACCCCGGGACTAGCTCACGCAATGAGCAGTTCTTC. This translates into CASRDPGTSSRNEQFF. This chain joins TRBV19 and TRBJ2-1, with 9 bases fitting TRBD2. CDR3 length equals 16 residues. CDR1 and CDR2 (germline): LNHDA, SQIVND (reference sequence). After removal of 6 bases from V and 6 bases from J, the junction contained 12 bases not matched to a gene.

This clone was picked up one time. The chain combines TRBV28 with TRBJ2-7; 8 bases are a match to TRBD2. The CDR3 is made up of 16 amino acids. In germline, CDR1 is MDHEN, CDR2 SYDVKM. V gave up 5 bases and J gave up 2 bases; unmatched junction bases: 11. The CDR3 DNA sequence: TGTGCCAGCAGTCCCTACCCAACTAGCGGTACCTACGAGCAGTACTTC. This codes for CASSPYPTSGTYEQYF.

The chain combines TRBV19 with TRBJ2-3; D gene unclear. In germline, CDR1 is LNHDA, CDR2 SQIVND (reference sequence). CDR3 length: 14 residues. V lost 4 bases to trimming and J lost 1 base, with 9 bases between them. CDR3 bases: TGTGCCAGTAGTAGAAGATGGGGCACAGATACGCAGTATTTT. This encodes CASSRRWGTDTQYF.

In nucleotides, the CDR3 is TGTGCCAGTAGTAGCAGGGGAGGAAGCACAGATACGCAGTATTTT. This translates into CASSSRGGSTDTQYF. The chain is built from TRBV19 and TRBJ2-3; D assignment may be TRBD1 or TRBD2 (6 bases each). Trimming shortened V by 4 bases and J by 0 bases, and 11 bases separated the two germline ends. CDR1 and CDR2 (germline): LNHDA, SQIVND (reference sequence). CDR3 size: 15 residues.

The rearrangement joins TRBV5-1 to TRBJ2-5, with D perhaps given as TRBD1 or TRBD2 (7 bases each). V shed 4 bases and J shed 4 bases, with 17 bases lying between them. The CDR3 spans 15 residues. Germline assignment: CDR1 SGHRS and CDR2 YFSETQ. The chain's CDR3 is CASSQSGGAGETQYF. The CDR3 DNA reads as TGCGCCAGCAGCCAATCAGGGGGGGCCGGAGAGACCCAGTACTTC.

The chain combines TRBV7-2 with TRBJ1-2, with TRBD1 matching 12 bases. Germline CDR1 SGHTA, CDR2 FQGNSA. CDR3 length: 17 residues. The J segment lost 2 bases and the V segment lost 4 bases, leaving 8 bases of the junction unmatched. In DNA form, the CDR3 reads TGTGCCAGCAGCTATACGGGACAGGGGGCAGGAAACTATGGCTACACCTTC. Translated, it gives CASSYTGQGAGNYGYTF. Supplemented by reference TRBV7-2 and TRBJ1-2, the full variable domain reads GAGVSQSPSNKVTEKGKDVELRCDPISGHTALYWYRQSLGQGLEFLIYFQGNSAPDKSGLPSDRFSAERTGGSVSTLTIQRTQQEDSAVYLCASSYTGQGAGNYGYTFGSGTRLTVV.

This chain links TRBV2 with TRBJ2-7; either TRBD1 or TRBD2 may fit D (5 bases each). The length of the CDR3 is 13 residues. CDR1 is SNHLY and CDR2 is FYNNEI in the germline V gene. V gave up 7 bases and J gave up 0 bases, with 10 bases separating them. The CDR3 loop is CASTLGTSYEQYF. DNA of the CDR3: TGTGCCAGCACTCTGGGGACCTCCTACGAGCAGTACTTC. Using reference TRBV2 and TRBJ2-7 for the parts outside the CDR3, the full variable domain is EPEVTQTPSHQVTQMGQEVILRCVPISNHLYFYWYRQILGQKVEFLVSFYNNEISEKSEIFDDQFSVERPDGSNFTLKIRSTKLEDSAMYFCASTLGTSYEQYFGPGTRLTVT.

This rearrangement joins TRBV7-9 to TRBJ2-3; D gene unclear. Germline lookup yields CDR1 SEHNR and CDR2 FQNEAQ (reference sequence). With 2 bases removed from V and 4 bases from J, the gap between germline ends came to 10 bases. This CDR3 has 14 amino acids. The CDR3 nucleotides read TGTGCCAGCAGCTTATCCCGGAGCGCAGATACGCAGTATTTT. As protein: CASSLSRSADTQYF.

V and J are TRBV28 and TRBJ1-1, with TRBD1 matching 10 bases. After removal of 3 bases from V and 4 bases from J, the junction contained 14 bases not matched to a gene. The V gene's germline CDR1 is MDHEN and CDR2 SYDVKM. The CDR3 loop spans 18 amino acids. CDR3: CASSFRGLRGQGSTEAFF. The CDR3 coding sequence is TGTGCCAGCAGTTTCAGGGGCTTACGGGGACAGGGGTCCACTGAAGCTTTCTTT.

The CDR3 loop reads CATSRWTGGAYEQYF. CDR3 DNA sequence: TGTGCCACCAGCAGGTGGACAGGGGGCGCGTACGAGCAGTACTTC. The chain has TRBV15 and TRBJ2-7, with TRBD1 matching over 11 bases. CDR1 and CDR2 from the germline V gene are LNHNV and YYDKDF (reference sequence). The CDR3 extends over 15 amino acids. V shed 3 bases, J shed 4 bases, and the junction held 5 bases outside the gene matches.

The rearrangement links TRBV7-2 to TRBJ2-2; no reliable D call. CDR3 length: 16 residues. Trimming took off 1 base at V and 6 bases at J, with 15 bases between the two ends. The germline V gene has CDR1 SGHTA and CDR2 FQGNSA. The CDR3 nucleotides are TGTGCCAGCAGCTTAGATCTGACACGGGTGGCCGGGGAGCTGTTTTTT. Its protein product is CASSLDLTRVAGELFF.

This clone was seen just once. V usage is TRBV7-9 and J usage is TRBJ2-7; 9 nucleotides align to TRBD1. Per germline, CDR1 SEHNR and CDR2 FQNEAQ (reference sequence). V lost 0 bases, J lost 1 base, and 4 bases stayed unmatched. The CDR3 covers 16 residues. This chain's CDR3 is CASSLAGGTGSYEQYF. In DNA, the CDR3 is TGTGCCAGCAGCTTAGCGGGGGGGACAGGGTCCTACGAGCAGTACTTC.

In DNA form, the CDR3 reads TGTGCCAGCAGTTCAGGCCAGGGGTTGATGCTGTTTTTT. This encodes CASSSGQGLMLFF. This rearrangement joins TRBV28 to TRBJ1-4; D might be TRBD1 (6 bases). The V end was cut by 4 bases, the J end by 14 bases, with 17 bases between. Germline V gives CDR1 MDHEN, CDR2 SYDVKM. CDR3 length: 13 amino acids.

This chain uses TRBV29-1 with TRBJ2-3; D gene ambiguous. Germline CDR1 is SQVTM and CDR2 is ANQGSEA. CDR3 length equals 15 residues. V gave up 3 bases and J gave up 2 bases, with 15 bases separating them. As DNA, the CDR3 is TGCAGCGTTGAGGTGGCTACCTCGAACACAGATACGCAGTATTTT. Protein: CSVEVATSNTDTQYF.

V usage is TRBV6-4 and J usage is TRBJ1-4; 7 positions agree with TRBD1. CDR3 length equals 13 residues. Germline V gene sequence: CDR1 MRHNA, CDR2 SNTAGT. Trimming removed 0 bases from V and 10 bases from J; junction bases left unmatched: 2. CDR3: CASSDSAGGKLFF. CDR3 DNA sequence: TGTGCCAGCAGTGACTCGGCAGGGGGAAAACTGTTTTTT.

The chain links TRBV6-1 to TRBJ2-1; no clear D. CDR3 length: 14 residues. Between the trimmed V and J ends, which lost 4 bases and 5 bases, there was a span of 12 bases. The germline CDR1 and CDR2 sequences are MNHNS and SASEGT. The CDR3 region is CASSVQALNNEQFF. Written as DNA, the CDR3 is TGTGCCAGCAGTGTTCAGGCTTTAAACAATGAGCAGTTCTTC.

The chain carries TRBV2 and TRBJ2-3, with 16 nucleotides matching TRBD2. Trimming removed 6 bases from V and 6 bases from J; junction bases left unmatched: 6. The germline V gene has CDR1 SNHLY and CDR2 FYNNEI. The CDR3 length is 16 residues. The CDR3 DNA reads as TGTGCCAGCAGAGCCGGGACTAGCGGGAGGGTCGATACGCAGTATTTT. Residues: CASRAGTSGRVDTQYF. The complete variable domain, with remaining parts taken from reference TRBV2 and TRBJ2-3, reads EPEVTQTPSHQVTQMGQEVILRCVPISNHLYFYWYRQILGQKVEFLVSFYNNEISEKSEIFDDQFSVERPDGSNFTLKIRSTKLEDSAMYFCASRAGTSGRVDTQYFGPGTRLTVL.

The chain couples TRBV28 to TRBJ1-4; no clear D. Germline V gene lookup returns CDR1 MDHEN and CDR2 SYDVKM. CDR3 length equals 12 residues. The V end was cut by 8 bases, the J end by 5 bases, with 9 bases between. The CDR3 region is CASGEVNEKLFF. The CDR3 nucleotides read TGTGCCAGCGGTGAAGTAAATGAAAAACTGTTTTTT.

V gene TRBV27 combines with J gene TRBJ1-4; 7 nucleotides match TRBD1. Germline values: CDR1 MNHEY, CDR2 SMNVEV (reference sequence). The trim removed 1 base at V and 6 bases at J, leaving 5 bases unmatched. The CDR3 is made up of 15 amino acids. The CDR3 here is CASSLWGQTHEKLFF. CDR3 coding DNA: TGTGCCAGCAGTTTATGGGGACAGACTCATGAAAAACTGTTTTTT. Filled out from reference TRBV27 and TRBJ1-4, the complete variable domain reads EAQVTQNPRYLITVTGKKLTVTCSQNMNHEYMSWYRQDPGLGLRQIYYSMNVEVTDKGDVPEGYKVSRKEKRNFPLILESPSPNQTSLYFCASSLWGQTHEKLFFGSGTQLSVL.

The chain recombines TRBV29-1 with TRBJ2-5; 11 bases line up with TRBD2. Germline V gene sequence: CDR1 SQVTM, CDR2 ANQGSEA. The CDR3 totals 14 residues. V shed 6 bases, J shed 5 bases, and the junction held 8 bases outside the gene matches. CDR3 DNA: TGCAGCGTCGCGGGACTAGCGGAGGGGGAGACCCAGTACTTC. Its protein product is CSVAGLAEGETQYF. The whole variable domain, remainder taken from reference TRBV29-1 and TRBJ2-5, is SAVISQKPSRDICQRGTSLTIQCQVDSQVTMMFWYRQQPGQSLTLIATANQGSEATYESGFVIDKFPISRPNLTFSTLTVSNMSPEDSSIYLCSVAGLAEGETQYFGPGTRLLVL.

The chain employs TRBV11-2 and TRBJ2-1; TRBD2 aligns across 8 bases. Germline trimming cut 5 bases from V and 7 bases from J; bases unmatched to any gene: 7. The CDR3 spans 14 residues. In germline, CDR1 is SGHAT, CDR2 FQNNGV. The CDR3 DNA reads as TGTGCCAGCAGCGGGGCGGGAGGTGAGAATGAGCAGTTCTTC. As protein: CASSGAGGENEQFF.

The chain is built from TRBV19 and TRBJ2-5; D possibly uses TRBD1 or TRBD2 (5 bases each). V lost 6 bases and J lost 6, with 17 bases in between. This CDR3 region has 14 residues. From germline, CDR1 is LNHDA and CDR2 SQIVND (reference sequence). This chain's CDR3 is CASRDGAAAKTQYF. In DNA, the CDR3 is TGTGCCAGTAGGGACGGGGCGGCCGCGAAGACCCAGTACTTC.

The chain carries TRBV5-6 and TRBJ1-2; D remains unclear. V lost 3 bases to trimming and J lost 8 bases, with 11 bases between them. The CDR3 extends over 12 amino acids. The V gene's germline CDR1 is SGHDT and CDR2 YYEEEE. The CDR3, as DNA: TGTGCCAGCAGCTGGGATGGTTGGGGCTACACCTTC. Translating it yields CASSWDGWGYTF. Full variable domain (outside the CDR3, taken from reference TRBV5-6 and TRBJ1-2): DAGVTQSPTHLIKTRGQQVTLRCSPKSGHDTVSWYQQALGQGPQFIFQYYEEEERQRGNFPDRFSGHQFPNYSSELNVNALLLGDSALYLCASSWDGWGYTFGSGTRLTVV.